The 8 T cell receptor beta chains below come from one sample, sequenced in a study of blood T cell repertoires in COVID-19. Here immunoSEQ multiplex PCR was the method, and the copy in TCRdb shows in-frame clones only, minus some. The sample includes under 250,000 clones, about four fifths of them seen just once. The sample taken for sequencing was peripheral blood. The receptors originated from a woman aged 40 to 50 who had recovered from COVID-19.

The chain recombines TRBV18 with TRBJ2-5; D may be TRBD2 (6 bases). V lost 2 bases and J lost 5, with 12 bases in between. Looked up from germline, CDR1 is KGHSH and CDR2 is LQKENI. The CDR3 spans 14 residues. The CDR3 sequence is CASSPELRGETQYF. The DNA for the CDR3 is TGTGCCAGCTCACCAGAACTCCGGGGGGAGACCCAGTACTTC. Full variable domain (rest looked up from reference TRBV18 and TRBJ2-5): NAGVMQNPRHLVRRRGQEARLRCSPMKGHSHVYWYRQLPEEGLKFMVYLQKENIIDESGMPKERFSAEFPKEGPSILRIQQVVRGDSAAYFCASSPELRGETQYFGPGTRLLVL.

The chain has TRBV28 and TRBJ1-2; 9 bases are a match to TRBD1. Germline trimming cut 5 bases from V and 8 bases from J; bases unmatched to any gene: 12. Germline V gene sequence: CDR1 MDHEN, CDR2 SYDVKM. The CDR3 has 15 residues. CDR3 amino acids: CASSLDPRTGEGYTF. The CDR3 region has the DNA TGTGCCAGCAGTCTTGACCCCAGGACAGGGGAGGGCTACACCTTC.

The chain combines TRBV7-9 with TRBJ2-2, with D possibly TRBD1 on 6 matching bases. This CDR3 has 16 amino acids. Germline assignment: CDR1 SEHNR and CDR2 FQNEAQ (reference sequence). Trimming removed 7 bases at V and 4 bases at J, with 19 bases between. CDR3 nucleotides: TGTGCCAGCACCCCCCGTTGGGGGCGCGGCACCGGGGAGCTGTTTTTT. Translation: CASTPRWGRGTGELFF.

The DNA of the CDR3 is TGCAGTGCTAGTAGTCAGGCTGAGCAGTACTTC. Translated, it gives CSASSQAEQYF. The chain is built from TRBV20-1 and TRBJ2-7; D is unresolved. Trimming took 3 bases from V and 7 from J, leaving 10 bases between them. CDR1 and CDR2 from the germline V gene are DFQATT and SNEGSKA (reference sequence). The CDR3 runs 11 residues.

V is TRBV11-2 and J is TRBJ2-1; unclear D gene. Trimming cost V 2 bases and J 0 bases, with 5 bases left between them. The CDR3 has 14 residues. Germline V gives CDR1 SGHAT, CDR2 FQNNGV. The CDR3 region is CASSLIFSYNEQFF. The CDR3 DNA follows: TGTGCCAGCAGCTTAATCTTCTCCTACAATGAGCAGTTCTTC. Complete variable domain (other parts from reference TRBV11-2 and TRBJ2-1): EAGVAQSPRYKIIEKRQSVAFWCNPISGHATLYWYQQILGQGPKLLIQFQNNGVVDDSQLPKDRFSAERLKGVDSTLKIQPAKLEDSAVYLCASSLIFSYNEQFFGPGTRLTVL.

The chain links TRBV28 to TRBJ2-1; D is perhaps TRBD2 (6 bases). Trimming cost V 4 bases and J 3 bases, with 7 bases left between them. This CDR3 is built from 13 residues. The germline V gene encodes CDR1 MDHEN and CDR2 SYDVKM. CDR3 amino acids: CASSWGLYNEQFF. The CDR3 bases are TGTGCCAGCAGTTGGGGACTCTACAATGAGCAGTTCTTC.

The CDR3 reads CASSLNRETDTQYF. The CDR3 coding sequence is TGTGCCAGCAGTTTAAACAGGGAGACGGATACGCAGTATTTT. The chain links TRBV27 to TRBJ2-3, with D tentatively TRBD1 (6 bases). Germline CDR1 MNHEY, CDR2 SMNVEV (reference sequence). V was shortened by 2 bases and J by 6 bases, with 12 bases between the two germline ends. The CDR3 contains 14 residues.

This chain uses TRBV7-9 with TRBJ2-5; D is unresolved. The CDR3 totals 14 residues. The germline V and J ends were trimmed by 0 bases and 1 base, with 6 bases remaining between them. Germline V lookup: CDR1 SEHNR, CDR2 FQNEAQ (reference sequence). CDR3 sequence (DNA): TGTGCCAGCAGCTTAGCCAGGCCCCAAGAGACCCAGTACTTC. Protein: CASSLARPQETQYF.